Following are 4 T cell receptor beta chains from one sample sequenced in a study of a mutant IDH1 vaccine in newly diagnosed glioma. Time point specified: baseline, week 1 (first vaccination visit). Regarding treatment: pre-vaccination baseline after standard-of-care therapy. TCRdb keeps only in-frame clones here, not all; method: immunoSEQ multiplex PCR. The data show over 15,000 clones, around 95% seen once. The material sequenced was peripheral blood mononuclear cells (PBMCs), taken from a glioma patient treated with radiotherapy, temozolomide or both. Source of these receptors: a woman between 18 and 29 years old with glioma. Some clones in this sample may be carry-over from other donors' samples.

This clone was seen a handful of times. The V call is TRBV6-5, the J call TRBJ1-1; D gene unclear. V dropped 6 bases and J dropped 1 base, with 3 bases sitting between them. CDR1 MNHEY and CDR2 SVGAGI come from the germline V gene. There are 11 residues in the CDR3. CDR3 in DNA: TGTGCCAGCAGGGGGAACACTGAAGCTTTCTTT. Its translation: CASRGNTEAFF.

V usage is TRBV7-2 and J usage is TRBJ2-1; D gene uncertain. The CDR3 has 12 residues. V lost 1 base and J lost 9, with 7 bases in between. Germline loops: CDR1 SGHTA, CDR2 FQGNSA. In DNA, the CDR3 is TGTGCCAGCAGCTTAGAAGCAGCTGAGCAGTTCTTC. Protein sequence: CASSLEAAEQFF. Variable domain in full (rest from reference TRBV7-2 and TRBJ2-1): GAGVSQSPSNKVTEKGKDVELRCDPISGHTALYWYRQSLGQGLEFLIYFQGNSAPDKSGLPSDRFSAERTGGSVSTLTIQRTQQEDSAVYLCASSLEAAEQFFGPGTRLTVL.

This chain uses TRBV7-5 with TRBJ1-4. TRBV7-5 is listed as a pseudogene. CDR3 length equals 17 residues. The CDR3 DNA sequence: TGTGTCAGAACCACTTCCCCCTCTGGACTGTCTAATGAAAAACTGTTTTTT. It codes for CVRTTSPSGLSNEKLFF.

CDR3 in DNA: TGTGCCTGGAGTGTGTCGGCCCATCAGCCCCAGCATTTT. Amino acids: CAWSVSAHQPQHF. This chain uses TRBV30 with TRBJ1-5; no reliable D call. Between the trimmed V and J ends, which lost 0 bases and 5 bases, there was a span of 8 bases. CDR1 and CDR2 (germline): GTSNPN, SVGIG (reference sequence). The CDR3 has 13 residues.